Listed here are 4 T cell receptor beta chains from one sample, sequenced in a study of T-cell reconstitution after alpha-beta-depleted transplantation in children (dated by TCRdb to the mid-2010s). The sample's treatment or condition label is to be understood as: allogeneic hematopoietic cell transplantation with graft depleted of TCRalphabeta T cells and CD19 B cells. The receptor library was made with PCR. Sequencing relied on an Illumina HiSeq 2500. To normalize quantification of the TCRbeta repertoire, the TCR libraries were built with molecular barcoding that relied on unique molecular identifiers. TCRdb trimmed public reads at Q25 via fastp, called clones via MiXCR and kept in-frame beta chains. Rows with a matching CDR3 protein are joined into one entry that keeps the most common DNA and genes. The sample table records approximately 500,000 distinct CDR3 sequences; roughly a tenth of these occur just once. The ten largest clonotypes hold about 2% of the sample.

Sequenced material: PBMCs, taken before TCRalphabeta/CD19-depleted stem cell transplant. The receptors come from a child aged 2 to 9 with inherited bone marrow failure, due to receive a stem cell transplant.

The CDR3: CSVTGLAGQPTGELFF. The DNA of the CDR3 is TGCAGCGTCACGGGACTAGCGGGACAACCCACCGGGGAGCTGTTTTTT. V gene TRBV29-1 combines with J gene TRBJ2-2; 13 bases are a match to TRBD2. V lost 6 bases and J lost 4; bases outside the gene matches: 8. This CDR3 is 16 amino acids long. Germline values: CDR1 SQVTM, CDR2 ANQGSEA.

This clonotype was seen at least ten times. This chain joins TRBV29-1 and TRBJ2-1; tentative D call: TRBD1 (6 bases). Germline V gene sequence: CDR1 SQVTM, CDR2 ANQGSEA. Trimming removed 5 bases at V and 9 bases at J, with 8 bases between. The length of the CDR3 is 10 residues. Here the CDR3 reads CSVIGGEQFF. In DNA form, the CDR3 reads TGCAGCGTTATAGGGGGTGAGCAGTTCTTC.

The CDR3 DNA reads TGTGCCAGCAGCCCACCGGGACTAGCGGGAGAGTACTACAATGAGCAGTTCTTC. It yields the protein CASSPPGLAGEYYNEQFF. The genes are TRBV14 and TRBJ2-1, with TRBD2 matching 14 bases. The CDR3 is made up of 18 amino acids. Germline CDR1 SGHDN, CDR2 FVKESK. J lost 3 bases, V lost 4 bases, and 8 bases had no gene match.

Regarding this clonotype: A much larger clone differs from this one at a single base, so this may be a read error. The chain carries TRBV29-1 and TRBJ2-7; TRBD2 matches at 8 bases. The CDR3 is 15 amino acids. Germline CDR1 SQVTM, CDR2 ANQGSEA. CDR3 sequence: CSVETPLAGSYDQYF. The CDR3, as DNA: TGCAGCGTTGAAACTCCCCTAGCGGGCAGCTACGACCAGTACTTC.